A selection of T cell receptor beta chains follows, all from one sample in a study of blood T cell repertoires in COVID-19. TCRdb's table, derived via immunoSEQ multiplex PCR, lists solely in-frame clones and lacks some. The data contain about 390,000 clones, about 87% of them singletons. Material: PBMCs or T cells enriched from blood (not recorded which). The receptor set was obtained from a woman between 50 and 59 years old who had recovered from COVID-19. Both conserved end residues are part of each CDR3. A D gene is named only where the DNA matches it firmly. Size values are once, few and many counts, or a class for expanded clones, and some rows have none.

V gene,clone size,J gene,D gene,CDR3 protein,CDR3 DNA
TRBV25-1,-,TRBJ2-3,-,CASAPARGRTDTQYF,TGTGCCTCCGCCCCAGCGCGGGGACGCACAGATACGCAGTATTTT
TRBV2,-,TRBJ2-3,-,CASGRDTQYF,TGTGCCAGCGGGAGGGATACGCAGTATTTT
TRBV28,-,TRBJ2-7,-,CASSLVQGTYEQYF,TGTGCCAGCAGTTTAGTGCAGGGAACCTACGAGCAGTACTTC
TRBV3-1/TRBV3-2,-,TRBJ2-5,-,CASSHRGGETQYF,TGTGCCAGCAGCCATAGGGGGGGAGAGACCCAGTACTTC
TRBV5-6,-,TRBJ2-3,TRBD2,CASTLWTSVSSDTQYF,TGTGCCAGCACCTTGTGGACTAGCGTGTCCTCAGATACGCAGTATTTT
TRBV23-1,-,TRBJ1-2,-,CASSQTPNYGYTF,TGCGCCAGCAGTCAAACTCCTAACTATGGCTACACCTTC
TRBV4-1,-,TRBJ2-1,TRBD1,CASSQVKNRGINEQFF,TGCGCCAGCAGCCAAGTCAAGAACAGGGGTATCAATGAGCAGTTCTTC
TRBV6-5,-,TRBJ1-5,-,CASNLDLNQPQHF,TGTGCCAGCAATCTAGACCTAAATCAGCCCCAGCATTTT
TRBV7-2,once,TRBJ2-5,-,CASSLDSGQETQYF,TGTGCCAGCAGCTTAGATAGTGGCCAAGAGACCCAGTACTTC
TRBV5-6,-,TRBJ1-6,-,CASSFSASGSPLHF,TGTGCCAGCAGCTTTTCCGCCTCCGGGTCACCCCTCCACTTT
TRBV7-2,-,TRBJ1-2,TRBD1,CASSPVGQGSGYTF,TGTGCCAGCAGCCCAGTCGGACAGGGTTCTGGCTACACCTTC
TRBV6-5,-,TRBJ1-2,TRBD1,CASSHGRDSYGYTF,TGTGCCAGCAGTCACGGCCGGGACAGCTATGGCTACACCTTC
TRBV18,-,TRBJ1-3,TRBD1,CASSPGQGANTIYF,TGTGCCAGCTCGCCGGGACAGGGGGCGAACACCATATATTTT
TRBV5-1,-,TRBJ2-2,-,CASSRTSTNTGELFF,TGCGCCAGCAGCCGGACATCCACGAACACCGGGGAGCTGTTTTTT
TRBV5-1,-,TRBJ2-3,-,CASSYLSTDTQYF,TGCGCCAGCAGTTACCTATCCACAGATACGCAGTATTTT
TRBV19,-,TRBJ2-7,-,CASSKLPGQGPHEQYF,TGTGCCAGTAGTAAGTTACCGGGACAAGGGCCACACGAGCAGTACTTC